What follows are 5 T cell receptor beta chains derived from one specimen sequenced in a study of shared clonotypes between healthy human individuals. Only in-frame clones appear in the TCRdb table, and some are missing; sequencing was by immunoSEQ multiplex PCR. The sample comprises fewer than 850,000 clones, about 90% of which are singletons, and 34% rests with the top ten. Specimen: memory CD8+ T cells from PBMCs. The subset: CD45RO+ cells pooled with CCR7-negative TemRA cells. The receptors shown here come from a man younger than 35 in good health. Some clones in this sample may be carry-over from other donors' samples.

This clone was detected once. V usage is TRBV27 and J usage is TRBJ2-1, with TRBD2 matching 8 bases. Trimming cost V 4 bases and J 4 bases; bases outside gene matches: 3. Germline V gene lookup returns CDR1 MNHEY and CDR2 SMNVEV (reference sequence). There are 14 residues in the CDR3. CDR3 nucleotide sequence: TGTGCCAGCAGTTCGGCGGGAGGTTACAATGAGCAGTTCTTC. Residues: CASSSAGGYNEQFF.

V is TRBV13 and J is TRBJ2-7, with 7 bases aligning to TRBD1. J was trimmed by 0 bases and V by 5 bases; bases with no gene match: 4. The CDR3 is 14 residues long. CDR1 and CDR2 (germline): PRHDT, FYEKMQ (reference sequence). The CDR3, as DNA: TGTGCCAGCAGCCCACAGGGGACCTCCTACGAGCAGTACTTC. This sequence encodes CASSPQGTSYEQYF. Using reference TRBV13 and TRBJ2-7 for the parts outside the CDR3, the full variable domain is AAGVIQSPRHLIKEKRETATLKCYPIPRHDTVYWYQQGPGQDPQFLISFYEKMQSDKGSIPDRFSAQQFSDYHSELNMSSLELGDSALYFCASSPQGTSYEQYFGPGTRLTVT.

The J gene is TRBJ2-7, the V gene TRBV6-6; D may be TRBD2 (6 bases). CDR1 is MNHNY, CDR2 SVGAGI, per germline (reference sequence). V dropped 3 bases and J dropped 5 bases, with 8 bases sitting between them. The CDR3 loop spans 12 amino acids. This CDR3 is CASSYRENEQYF. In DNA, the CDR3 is TGTGCCAGCAGTTATCGGGAGAACGAGCAGTACTTC.

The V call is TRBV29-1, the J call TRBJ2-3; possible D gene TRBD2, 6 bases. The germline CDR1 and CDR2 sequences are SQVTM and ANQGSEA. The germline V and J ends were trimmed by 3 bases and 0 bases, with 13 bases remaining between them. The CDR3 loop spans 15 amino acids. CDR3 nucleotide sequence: TGCAGCGTTGATATCCTAGCGACTAGCACAGATACGCAGTATTTT. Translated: CSVDILATSTDTQYF.

This CDR3 reads CASSQRLAGLNTGELFF. The DNA of the CDR3 is TGTGCCAGCAGCCAAAGACTAGCGGGACTGAACACCGGGGAGCTGTTTTTT. The rearrangement links TRBV5-4 to TRBJ2-2, with 11 bases identical to TRBD2. After removal of 4 bases from V and 1 base from J, the junction contained 6 bases not matched to a gene. CDR1 SGHNT and CDR2 YYREEE come from the germline V gene (reference sequence). This CDR3 has 17 residues.